These T cell receptor beta chains were read from a single sample in a study of cytomegalovirus exposure and HLA in healthy donors. Using immunoSEQ multiplex PCR, the repertoire was profiled, and TCRdb retains in-frame clones only, with some absent. This table holds approximately 95,000 clones, about 81% found once. The sequencing input was PBMCs. These receptor sequences come from a woman aged 40 to 49 in good health and CMV-seropositive. CDR3s include the opening cysteine and the closing phenylalanine or tryptophan. Each record gives: clone size, D gene, J gene, V gene, CDR3 protein, CDR3 DNA. The D gene is left open where the match is weak. A row's size may be missing; if present it is once, few, many or a size class.

>once|TRBD2|TRBJ2-1|TRBV7-3
CASSLGTSGTSSYNEQFF
TGTGCCAGCAGCCTCGGGACTAGCGGAACGAGCTCCTACAATGAGCAGTTCTTC
>once|.|TRBJ2-1|TRBV10-1
CASSDVRGFNEQFF
TGCGCCAGCAGTGATGTCCGGGGGTTTAATGAGCAGTTCTTC
>.|.|TRBJ1-4|TRBV13
CASSNGQPARNEKLFF
TGTGCCAGCAGCAACGGACAGCCCGCAAGGAATGAAAAACTGTTTTTT
>.|TRBD1|TRBJ2-5|TRBV29-1
CSVETTGPQYF
TGCAGCGTTGAAACGACAGGGCCCCAGTACTTC
>.|.|TRBJ2-2|TRBV5-5
CASSLTGTPNTGELFF
TGTGCCAGCAGCTTAACCGGGACACCGAACACCGGGGAGCTGTTTTTT
>.|.|TRBJ1-4|TRBV29-1
CSVTRQAGEKLFF
TGCAGCGTTACCCGACAGGCAGGGGAAAAACTGTTTTTT
>.|.|TRBJ1-2|TRBV6-1
CASSEQGGGRYYGYTF
TGTGCCAGCAGCGAACAAGGGGGAGGGCGGTACTATGGCTACACCTTC
>few|TRBD2|TRBJ2-2|TRBV11-3
CASRGLAESTGELFF
TGTGCCAGCAGGGGACTAGCGGAGAGCACCGGGGAGCTGTTTTTT
>once|.|TRBJ2-3|TRBV7-9
CASSPDPQADTQYF
TGTGCCAGCAGCCCAGACCCGCAGGCAGATACGCAGTATTTT
>.|.|TRBJ2-1|TRBV6-1
CASSPGTSYNEQFF
TGTGCCAGCAGTCCAGGGACAAGCTACAATGAGCAGTTCTTC
>many|TRBD1|TRBJ2-7|TRBV5-1
CASSLGTGLTYEQYF
TGCGCCAGCAGCCTTGGGACAGGCCTAACCTACGAGCAGTACTTC
>once|.|TRBJ2-2|TRBV5-1
CASSSLTGELFF
TGCGCCAGCAGCTCACTCACCGGGGAGCTGTTTTTT
>.|TRBD2|TRBJ2-1|TRBV4-2
CASSLVGTSGKGEQFF
TGTGCCAGCAGCCTCGTAGGGACTAGCGGGAAGGGTGAGCAGTTCTTC
>.|TRBD2|TRBJ2-1|TRBV18
CASSIHPGGPSYNEQFF
TGTGCCAGCTCAATACATCCGGGAGGGCCGTCCTACAATGAGCAGTTCTTC
>few|TRBD1|TRBJ1-5|TRBV2
CASRLNLDRDQPQHF
TGTGCCAGTAGATTGAACCTTGACAGGGATCAGCCCCAGCATTTT
>once|TRBD2|TRBJ2-3|TRBV25-1
CASSEYGGGPDTRYF
TGTGCCAGCAGTGAATATGGGGGAGGGCCAGATACGCGGTATTTT
>.|.|TRBJ2-4|TRBV9
CASYNIQYF
TGTGCCAGCTATAACATTCAGTACTTC
>few|TRBD2|TRBJ2-5|TRBV5-1
CASSSAGTRETQYF
TGCGCCAGCAGCTCTGCCGGGACTAGGGAGACCCAGTACTTC
>.|TRBD2|TRBJ2-1|TRBV19
CASSTRPGLAAYNEQFF
TGTGCCAGTAGCACCCGTCCGGGACTAGCGGCCTACAATGAGCAGTTCTTC
>.|.|TRBJ2-1|TRBV7-9
CASSLAWSLANEQFF
TGTGCCAGCAGCTTAGCGTGGAGTTTGGCTAATGAGCAGTTCTTC
>.|.|TRBJ1-1|TRBV18
CASSDIWNTEAFF
TGTGCCAGCTCAGACATATGGAACACTGAAGCTTTCTTT
>once|TRBD1|TRBJ2-1|TRBV29-1
CSVGDRGVRNEQFF
TGCAGCGTGGGGGACAGGGGCGTTCGAAATGAGCAGTTCTTC
>.|.|TRBJ2-7|TRBV7-6
CASSLGVGENYEQYF
TGTGCCAGCAGCTTAGGTGTGGGAGAAAACTACGAGCAGTACTTC
>.|TRBD1|TRBJ1-4|TRBV15
CATSRDRGREKLFF
TGTGCCACCAGCAGGGACAGGGGGAGGGAAAAACTGTTTTTT
>.|.|TRBJ2-5|TRBV5-4
CASSLQGGQETQYF
TGTGCCAGCAGCTTGCAAGGGGGCCAAGAGACCCAGTACTTC
>.|TRBD2|TRBJ2-3|TRBV10-3
CAIRQGISGRLTDTQYF
TGTGCCATTCGACAGGGGATTAGCGGGAGGCTCACAGATACGCAGTATTTT
>.|.|TRBJ2-2|TRBV5-6
CASSLDGGSSIRGTGELFF
TGTGCCAGCAGCTTGGATGGAGGGAGCTCAATACGTGGCACCGGGGAGCTGTTTTTT
>.|TRBD1|TRBJ2-7|TRBV6-6
CATKTPGQGSREQYF
TGTGCCACCAAAACACCGGGACAGGGTTCACGCGAGCAGTACTTC
>.|.|TRBJ1-2|TRBV5-1
CASSLVGDGYTF
TGCGCCAGCAGCTTGGTAGGGGATGGCTACACCTTC
>.|.|TRBJ2-1|TRBV6-5
CASSYSPGVEGEQFF
TGTGCCAGCAGTTACTCCCCGGGGGTTGAAGGTGAGCAGTTCTTC
>.|TRBD1|TRBJ1-3|TRBV6-5
CASRQGSNPGNTIYF
TGTGCCAGCAGACAGGGGTCGAACCCTGGAAACACCATATATTTT
>few|.|TRBJ2-5|TRBV5-1
CASSLTGLSVQETQYF
TGCGCCAGCAGCTTGACCGGCCTAAGCGTCCAAGAGACCCAGTACTTC
>.|.|TRBJ2-3|TRBV27
CATRAKAGTDTQYF
TGTGCCACCAGGGCTAAGGCGGGAACAGATACGCAGTATTTT
>.|.|TRBJ2-3|TRBV5-6
CASSGTSNAYRTDTQYF
TGTGCCAGCAGCGGAACTTCAAACGCATACAGGACAGATACGCAGTATTTT
>.|.|TRBJ2-1|TRBV27
CASSLYGAGWFHEQFF
TGTGCCAGCAGTTTATACGGCGCGGGATGGTTCCATGAGCAGTTCTTC
>.|.|TRBJ2-5|TRBV9
CASSETSGRETQYF
TGTGCCAGCAGCGAGACCTCAGGGCGAGAGACCCAGTACTTC
>.|TRBD1|TRBJ2-7|TRBV6-6
CASSTVRQGVSYEQYF
TGTGCCAGCAGTACTGTCCGACAGGGAGTGAGCTACGAGCAGTACTTC
>few|.|TRBJ1-1|TRBV6-1
CASILAGGANTEAFF
TGTGCCAGCATCCTTGCTGGGGGGGCGAACACTGAAGCTTTCTTT
>.|.|TRBJ1-2|TRBV2
CASSDRTVNYGYTF
TGTGCCAGCAGTGACAGGACAGTCAACTATGGCTACACCTTC
>.|.|TRBJ2-5|TRBV6-6
CASSYQDREQYF
TGTGCCAGCAGTTACCAGGATCGGGAGCAGTACTTC
>.|.|TRBJ2-1|TRBV12-5
CASGLTGANGEQFF
TGTGCTAGTGGTTTAACGGGAGCTAATGGTGAGCAGTTCTTC
>.|.|TRBJ2-1|TRBV28
CASSSPSSYNEQFF
TGTGCCAGCAGTTCCCCATCCTCCTACAATGAGCAGTTCTTC
>.|.|TRBJ2-7|TRBV1
CTSSRYQREASYEQYF
TGCACCAGCAGCCGCTATCAGCGGGAGGCCAGCTACGAGCAGTACTTC
>few|.|TRBJ2-7|TRBV5-8
CASSLQPWSLYEQYF
TGTGCCAGCAGCTTACAACCTTGGTCGCTTTACGAGCAGTACTTC
>few|.|TRBJ2-7|TRBV5-6
CASSLQGYEQYF
TGTGCCAGCAGCTTACAGGGTTACGAGCAGTACTTC
>.|.|TRBJ2-7|TRBV30
CAWSGADYEQYF
TGTGCCTGGAGTGGTGCGGATTACGAGCAGTACTTC
>.|TRBD2|TRBJ2-7|TRBV9
CASNSGTSGFEEQYF
TGTGCCAGCAACTCCGGGACTAGCGGATTCGAGGAGCAGTACTTC
>.|TRBD1|TRBJ1-1|TRBV30
CAWSVRDRAHSEAFF
TGTGCCTGGAGTGTACGGGACAGGGCTCACTCTGAAGCTTTCTTT
>.|TRBD1|TRBJ1-1|TRBV5-8
CASTGQADTEAFF
TGTGCCAGCACCGGACAGGCTGACACTGAAGCTTTCTTT
>.|TRBD2|TRBJ2-1|TRBV5-4
CASSPSPSGTNEQFF
TGTGCCAGCAGCCCGAGCCCTAGCGGGACGAATGAGCAGTTCTTC
>.|.|TRBJ2-5|TRBV4-1
CASSQAGKETQYF
TGCGCCAGCAGCCAAGCCGGGAAAGAGACCCAGTACTTC
>.|.|TRBJ1-3|TRBV28
CASTAPAGGGNTIYF
TGTGCCAGCACCGCACCAGCGGGGGGCGGAAACACCATATATTTT
>.|.|TRBJ1-4|TRBV7-8
CASSLKPDEKLFF
TGTGCCAGCAGCTTGAAGCCGGATGAAAAACTGTTTTTT
>.|TRBD2|TRBJ2-1|TRBV19
CASSIGGSTYNEQFF
TGTGCCAGTAGTATAGGCGGGAGCACCTACAATGAGCAGTTCTTC
>few|.|TRBJ2-3|TRBV5-6
CASSMGAGVSTDTQYF
TGTGCCAGCAGCATGGGTGCAGGGGTGAGCACAGATACGCAGTATTTT
>.|TRBD2|TRBJ2-7|TRBV30
CAWSVSRTSGRYEQYF
TGTGCCTGGAGTGTATCCCGGACTAGCGGGAGGTACGAGCAGTACTTC
>.|.|TRBJ1-5|TRBV9
CASSVGASNQPQHF
TGTGCCAGCAGCGTAGGGGCTAGCAATCAGCCCCAGCATTTT
>.|TRBD2|TRBJ2-3|TRBV7-9
CASSLGVITGRAGTDTQYF
TGTGCCAGCAGCTTAGGGGTAATTACCGGGAGGGCCGGCACAGATACGCAGTATTTT
>once|TRBD2|TRBJ2-7|TRBV30
CAWSVLAGYEQYF
TGTGCCTGGAGTGTACTAGCGGGTTACGAGCAGTACTTC